What follows are 15 T cell receptor beta chains derived from one specimen sequenced in a study of blood T cell repertoires in COVID-19. Clones were sequenced by immunoSEQ multiplex PCR, and TCRdb holds only the in-frame ones, with some missing. The table has 150,000 to 200,000 clones, roughly 90% seen once. Material: PBMCs or T cells enriched from blood (not recorded which). These TCRs come from a woman between 45 and 60 years old who had recovered from COVID-19.

V usage is TRBV4-3 and J usage is TRBJ1-4; TRBD1 matches 10 bases. CDR3 length equals 15 residues. V shed 4 bases and J 8 bases; nucleotides not matched to a gene: 7. Germline V gives CDR1 LGHNA, CDR2 YSLEER. The CDR3, as DNA: TGCGCCAGCAGCCGTTCGATGGGACAGGGGGAAAAACTGTTTTTT. Translated: CASSRSMGQGEKLFF.

The rearrangement links TRBV9 to TRBJ2-5; 7 bases fit TRBD2. From germline, CDR1 is SGDLS and CDR2 YYNGEE. The V segment lost 0 bases and the J segment 2 bases; nucleotides outside the gene matches: 7. The CDR3 extends over 16 amino acids. CDR3 amino acids: CASSVGGGPIQETQYF. CDR3 in DNA: TGTGCCAGCAGCGTAGGGGGGGGACCCATACAAGAGACCCAGTACTTC.

This sequence joins TRBV4-3 and TRBJ2-2; D remains unclear. Germline lookup yields CDR1 LGHNA and CDR2 YSLEER. V was clipped by 0 bases and J by 4 bases, with 6 bases between them. This CDR3 region has 14 residues. This CDR3 is CASSQDSRTGELFF. The CDR3 bases are TGCGCCAGCAGCCAAGACTCCCGCACCGGGGAGCTGTTTTTT.

This clone was counted once. The chain joins TRBV6-5 to TRBJ1-2, with a weak D call TRBD1 (6 bases). Trimming took 9 bases from V and 5 from J, leaving 16 bases between them. The CDR3 loop spans 13 amino acids. Germline loops: CDR1 MNHEY, CDR2 SVGAGI. The CDR3 is CASRGQQLYGYTF. The CDR3 nucleotides read TGTGCCAGTAGGGGACAACAACTTTATGGCTACACCTTC.

The chain couples TRBV18 to TRBJ1-3, with TRBD1 as a possible D gene (6 bases). Germline lookup yields CDR1 KGHSH and CDR2 LQKENI. V lost 3 bases to trimming and J lost 4 bases, with 13 bases between them. The CDR3 length is 15 residues. The CDR3 loop is CASSPESGQGNTIYF. The DNA for the CDR3 is TGTGCCAGCTCACCTGAGTCCGGACAGGGAAACACCATATATTTT.

The chain uses TRBV5-1 and TRBJ2-4; D perhaps matches TRBD1 (6 bases). The CDR3 extends over 14 amino acids. The V gene's germline CDR1 is SGHRS and CDR2 YFSETQ. Between the trimmed V and J ends, which lost 4 bases and 9 bases, there was a span of 17 bases. For the CDR3, the DNA is TGCGCCAGCAGCCGATCAACAGGGAGTAGCATTCAGTACTTC. It yields the protein CASSRSTGSSIQYF.

The V and J genes are TRBV12-3 or TRBV12-4 and TRBJ1-6; D remains ambiguous. The CDR3 covers 11 residues. V lost 1 base and J 14 bases, leaving 6 bases between the germline ends. The CDR3 DNA sequence: TGTGCCAGCAGTTTAGGATCAGCCCTCCACTTT. Translation: CASSLGSALHF.

The V gene is TRBV19, the J gene TRBJ2-1, with 11 bases fitting TRBD2. CDR3 length: 15 residues. With V trimmed by 10 bases and J by 9 bases, 14 bases remained unmatched. Per the germline V gene, CDR1 is LNHDA and CDR2 is SQIVND (reference sequence). CDR3 nucleotide sequence: TGTGCCACCAAGCCTCGGACTAGCGGGTCCACTGAGCAGTTCTTC. Translated: CATKPRTSGSTEQFF.

The genes are TRBV5-1 and TRBJ2-3, with TRBD2 identical over 12 bases. Germline CDR1 SGHRS, CDR2 YFSETQ. With 3 bases clipped from V and 4 bases from J, the junction kept 6 bases outside the gene matches. The CDR3 sequence is 16 residues long. CDR3 bases: TGCGCCAGCAGCTCCGCTAGCGGGGGGGCCCCAGATACGCAGTATTTT. Its protein is CASSSASGGAPDTQYF.

The genes are TRBV7-9 and TRBJ2-1; D gene unclear. V was shortened by 4 bases and J by 6 bases, with 13 bases between the two germline ends. From germline, CDR1 is SEHNR and CDR2 FQNEAQ (reference sequence). The CDR3 sequence is 14 residues long. The CDR3 here is CASSSKDWFNEQFF. The CDR3 nucleotides read TGTGCCAGCAGCTCCAAAGACTGGTTCAATGAGCAGTTCTTC.

This clone was counted between two and nine times. V gene TRBV7-3 combines with J gene TRBJ2-7; possible D gene TRBD2, 5 bases. The germline V and J ends were trimmed by 1 base and 6 bases, with 10 bases remaining between them. The germline gives CDR1 SGHTA, CDR2 FQGTGA. This CDR3 is built from 13 residues. The CDR3 reads CASSLIRGGEQYF. The CDR3 DNA reads TGTGCCAGCAGCTTAATTCGGGGTGGCGAGCAGTACTTC.

In DNA form, the CDR3 reads TGTGCCAGCAGCCCGTTACGACCGACCACGAGGAAAAACACTGAAGCTTTCTTT. Translation: CASSPLRPTTRKNTEAFF. The chain employs TRBV11-2 and TRBJ1-1; unclear D gene. V was pared by 5 bases and J by 2 bases, with 24 bases between. CDR1 is SGHAT, CDR2 FQNNGV, per germline. This CDR3 spans 18 amino acids.

Details on this clone: This same CDR3 is encoded by further DNA sequences in the sample. The V and J genes are TRBV5-1 and TRBJ1-1, with 11 nucleotides matching TRBD1. CDR3 size: 15 residues. Per the germline V gene, CDR1 is SGHRS and CDR2 is YFSETQ. The trim removed 2 bases at V and 1 base at J, leaving 1 base unmatched. The CDR3 DNA sequence: TGCGCCAGCAGCTTAGGACAGGGGGCGAACACTGAAGCTTTCTTT. Translated: CASSLGQGANTEAFF.

This sequence joins TRBV12-3 or TRBV12-4 and TRBJ1-3, with 7 bases aligning to TRBD1. This CDR3 comprises 13 residues. The V segment lost 6 bases and the J segment 2 bases; nucleotides outside the gene matches: 1. The CDR3 here is CASRQGTGNTIYF. The CDR3 nucleotides read TGTGCCAGCAGACAGGGGACTGGAAACACCATATATTTT.

The chain couples TRBV2 to TRBJ2-3, with TRBD1 identical over 9 bases. CDR3 size: 14 residues. The J segment lost 3 bases and the V segment lost 6 bases, leaving 4 bases of the junction unmatched. Germline CDR1 and CDR2: SNHLY and FYNNEI. The CDR3 is CASRGTGRTDTQYF. The CDR3 region has the DNA TGTGCCAGCAGGGGGACAGGGCGGACAGATACGCAGTATTTT.